This T cell receptor (beta chain) was documented in a study of early T cells in non-severe SARS-CoV-2 infection. Germline V gene data show CDR1 as SGHVS and CDR2 as FNYEAQ. The CDR3 consists of 12 residues. V shed 3 bases and J shed 0 bases, with 2 bases lying between them. TCRdb reprocessed the 5' RACE reads with MiXCR, giving one entry per CDR3 protein. Of tens of thousands of distinct CDR3 sequences in the sample, more than 10% were seen once. The sequence was collected from an adult who was a healthcare worker with PCR-confirmed SARS-CoV-2 infection or an uninfected control (not recorded which). The donor label of this sample is uncertain. The sequencing here drew on whole blood, taken at baseline. The chain couples TRBV7-6 to TRBJ2-5; D not resolved. The DNA of the CDR3 is TGTGCCAGCAGCTTCGACCAAGAGACCCAGTACTTC. It translates to CASSFDQETQYF.